Described below is a single T cell receptor (beta chain) sequence and its context. The entry originates in a study of blood T cell repertoires in COVID-19. On the study more broadly: Researchers got acute and convalescent COVID-19 samples from the United States, Italy and Spain. Sources were T cells, B-cell-depleted T cells, or PBMCs; the material itself was cDNA or gDNA.

Original analysis: Nucleated cell number was recorded as an estimate derived from reference gene primer amplification. Profiling relied on immunoSEQ multiplex PCR, and the TCRdb table lists in-frame clones only, not all of them. V and J calls and clone size come straight from that table; D and trimming were deduced from the DNA. The table has roughly 38,000 clones, about 80% seen once. This CDR3 has 13 amino acids. In germline, CDR1 is SQVTM, CDR2 ANQGSEA. Trimming removed 0 bases at V and 4 bases at J, with 9 bases between. The chain has TRBV29-1 and TRBJ1-1; D is possibly TRBD1 (5 bases). The origin of this receptor is a man aged 65-85 years with active or convalescent COVID-19. The sample was peripheral blood. The DNA of the CDR3 is TGCAGCGTTGAAGAAACCGGGGGCACTGAAGCTTTCTTT. Protein sequence: CSVEETGGTEAFF.